This T cell receptor (beta chain) was found in a study of cytomegalovirus exposure and HLA in healthy donors (dated by TCRdb to about 2017). Broadly, across the study: According to an earlier analysis of 550 to 750 of the donors, about 179 million T cells yielded 117 million unique TCR beta sequences and about 300 Gb of sequence data. An early release covering around 630 HLA-typed donors comprised roughly 300 gigabases of sequencing data and tens of millions of unique TCR sequences. Of the roughly 400 genotyped donors, over 80% were placed in the genetic ancestry cluster associated with self-reported Caucasian donors. The study aimed to test whether signatures of past pathogen exposure could be identified by cataloging public T cell receptors. Using immunosequencing, the study profiled T cell repertoires from 550 to 750 subjects and related those repertoires to cytomegalovirus serostatus. A separate validation cohort of approximately 130 different subjects was used in addition to the roughly 670-subject first cohort. The study combined high-throughput TCR immunosequencing, statistical association of individual TCRs with disease status, and machine learning to predict cytomegalovirus infection status. To study patterns of TCR occurrence, a later analysis re-analyzed previously published TCR beta repertoires from 600 to 750 donors and added high-resolution HLA genotyping. Rather than using new phenotypic data, the later analysis identified candidate immune exposures from TCR beta sequences and from how often those sequences occurred across donors. To decide whether each TCR beta V gene segment behaved as functional or pseudogenic, an earlier analysis of 587 of the donors relied on high-throughput TCR beta sequencing. Alongside the repertoire data, information on donor age, sex, ethnicity and CMV serostatus was compiled. A later genetic analysis took genome-wide SNP genotypes for 398 of the 666 donors and used that subset as a discovery cohort. All discovery cohort repertoires had been generated on a single sequencing platform. Both class I and class II loci were covered by HLA typing, at four-digit resolution. The number of donors typed differed by locus, with about 620-630 for A, B, C, DRB1 and DQB1, approximately 500 for DQA1, approximately 580 for DPA1, and approximately 470 for DPB1. About five DR-DQ haplotypes were treated as single units for association and clustering because of strong linkage in the cohort. Across 300 to 500 genotyped donors of the cohort, an average of roughly 250,000 unique TCR beta nucleotide sequences per donor were sequenced, and 15% to 20% of those sequences were non-productive.

Results the study describes overall, beyond this receptor: Compared with the roughly 670-donor mean, donors in an Asian-associated ancestry cluster had fewer N-insertions in productive TCRs, according to a later genetic analysis. Because some donors lacked HLA typing at each locus, the association tests relied only on the typed subset. A further reported finding was that TCR beta sequences accurately predicted the HLA-A and HLA-B alleles for most subjects in the first cohort. In vitro tests confirmed that a few of the cytomegalovirus-associated TCR beta chains recognize cytomegalovirus antigens. The 87-base-pair reads could not distinguish some IMGT-functional V segments, including TRBV6-2 and TRBV6-3, so those segments were excluded. The authors suggested that the approach could potentially be generalized to other disease states and immunological phenotypes. Specific HLA alleles were associated with about 17,000 TCR beta sequences at a false discovery rate of 0.05 in a later analysis. V-gene and J-gene trimming of TCR beta chains was associated with a missense DCLRE1C variant in a later genetic analysis, and the association was replicated in an independent cohort. In a later analysis, HLA-associated TCR beta chains were found to be more clonally expanded and to have lower generation probabilities than equally common non-associated chains. In this cohort, only TCR beta chains were sequenced, and detectable features were limited by the absence of alpha or paired-chain data. Broadly in line with IMGT annotations, most TCR beta V segments showed up in productive rearrangements about 87% or about 30% of the time in an earlier analysis of around 600 of the donors. Because counts were too low, seventeen rarely observed V segments, including chromosome 9 orphons, were left out of the earlier analysis of a few hundred of the donors. When HLA alleles, especially DR and DQ, strongly co-occurred, attributing TCR associations to individual alleles was difficult. Cytomegalovirus status was reported to be diagnosed by the classifier with high specificity and sensitivity in both the original and validation cohorts. A later analysis reported that several top co-occurrence clusters appeared linked to parvovirus B19, influenza, CMV and Epstein-Barr virus. According to a later analysis, most CMV-associated TCR beta chains appeared to be HLA-restricted, and the HLA associations seemed to be driven largely by CMV exposure. A group of highly shared sequence variants was considered likely to be a technical artifact of the sequencing pipeline. Presence/absence analyses assumed roughly uniform sequencing depth across donors, an assumption that may not hold. Linkage disequilibrium might explain the correlated functional status among segregating V segments, but an unknown experimental factor could not be excluded. Immune exposure information for the cohort was limited to CMV serostatus. Across donors, most TCR sequences were observed very rarely, whereas some public TCRs were present in many individuals. In a later analysis, TCR association rates were found to vary across HLA loci, with the most associated TCRs seen for DRB1 alleles and the fewest for HLA-C alleles. A total of 150 to 200 TCR beta chains were listed by the study as associated with cytomegalovirus.

The receptor library was made with the immunoSEQ multiplex PCR assay. The multiplex PCR relied on a mix of 60 forward primers for TCR Vbeta segments and 13 reverse primers for TCR Jbeta segments. The CDR3 region of rearranged TCR beta genes was amplified from genomic DNA by a multiplex PCR assay. Amplified TCR beta libraries were sequenced as 87-base-pair reads on the Illumina HiSeq System. The published analysis was carried out like this. Across the 670 or so repertoires, a later analysis counted approximately 75 million unique TCR beta chains, around 11 million of which were shared by at least two donors. Raw reads were error-corrected and collapsed into unique sequences by a nearest-neighbor algorithm in which closely related sequences were merged to remove PCR and sequencing errors. CDR3 sequences were aligned to IMGT reference sequences to assign V, D and J gene segments. For a sequence to be retained, a match of at least six nucleotides to both a V gene segment and a J gene segment was required. A rearrangement was called productive if the CDR3 had no stop codons and remained in frame with V and J, and every other rearrangement was called non-productive. CDR3 was defined by IMGT convention, running from the second conserved V-encoded cysteine to the conserved J-encoded phenylalanine. Sequences without an unambiguous match to a single V gene segment were excluded from the earlier analysis of several hundred of the donors. An earlier analysis of just under 600 of the donors called V segments functional above 56.7% productive rearrangements and segregating when the between-donor standard deviation exceeded 5%. A statistical classification framework was built for diagnosing cytomegalovirus status from the catalog of TCR beta chain sequences. In a later analysis, TCR nucleotide sequences were compared against IMGT/GENE-DB human TR gene sequences so that V and J genes could be assigned. Using the TCRdist pipeline, a later analysis assigned CDR3 sequences along with most-parsimonious VDJ recombination scenarios. In a later analysis, each TCR beta chain was defined by its CDR3 amino acid sequence together with its V-gene family, and reads without a unique V-gene family were excluded. In a later analysis, 450 to 600 highly shared, low-generation-probability nucleotide sequences were removed to address suspected cross-contamination and a sequencing artifact. A later analysis calculated a clonal expansion index for each public chain from normalized within-repertoire ranks of inferred template counts. In a later analysis, generation probabilities were computed using a VDJ recombination model fitted to out-of-frame rearrangements, and the results were checked against IGoR. Hypergeometric tests were used in a later analysis to score TCR-TCR, TCR-HLA and TCR-CMV co-occurrence, with a repertoire-size bias correction applied to the TCR pairs. A later analysis estimated false discovery rates by permuting HLA or CMV assignments 20 times. A later analysis grouped co-occurring TCRs with DBSCAN, adding TCRdist sequence similarity when clustering within HLA-allele-positive subsets. Co-occurrence clustering excluded repertoires with fewer than 30,000 or more than 120,000 public chains, plus five with anomalous nucleotide sharing. The table was pulled from immuneACCESS by TCRdb, which kept in-frame rearrangements only. Such tables lose some clones; where checked, under half of the loss comes from unresolved V genes, and the rest has no known cause. The DNA gave D and trimming, while V, J and clone size come from that table. The sample contains 150,000 to 200,000 clones, around 85% of them found a single time. The top ten constitute about 1.8% of the sample.

A note on this clone: Its antigen is still unknown. No base-level quality is on record; no much larger clone is a single base apart.

The cohort was made up of 500 to 800 healthy bone marrow donors. At the time of sampling, all cohort members were nominally healthy, though unrecorded immune exposures were likely present. The donor tested CMV seronegative, placing the donor among the roughly 400 seronegative members of the cohort. Each donor provided a peripheral blood sample, and peripheral blood mononuclear cells were used for TCR beta sequencing. Genomic DNA was extracted from the blood cell samples with the Qiagen DNeasy Blood Extraction Kit. From the cysteine up to the phenylalanine, the CDR3 has a length of 15 residues. The entry retains the CDR3 DNA only, 45 bases that are in frame from base 1. Cut back by 0 bases and 3 bases, the V and J ends lie 12 bases apart. Based on the germline V gene, the CDR1 and CDR2 sequences are SGHRS and YFSETQ.

The clonotype originates from a man aged 18 to 30 in good health and CMV-seronegative. Sequencing was done on a sample of PBMCs. The sequence is built from TRBV5-1 and TRBJ1-2; tentative D gene TRBD1, with 5 bases matching. The CDR3 is CASSLVISGDYGYTF. The sequenced DNA is TGCGCCAGCAGCTTGGTGATCTCGGGGGACTATGGCTACACCTTC.